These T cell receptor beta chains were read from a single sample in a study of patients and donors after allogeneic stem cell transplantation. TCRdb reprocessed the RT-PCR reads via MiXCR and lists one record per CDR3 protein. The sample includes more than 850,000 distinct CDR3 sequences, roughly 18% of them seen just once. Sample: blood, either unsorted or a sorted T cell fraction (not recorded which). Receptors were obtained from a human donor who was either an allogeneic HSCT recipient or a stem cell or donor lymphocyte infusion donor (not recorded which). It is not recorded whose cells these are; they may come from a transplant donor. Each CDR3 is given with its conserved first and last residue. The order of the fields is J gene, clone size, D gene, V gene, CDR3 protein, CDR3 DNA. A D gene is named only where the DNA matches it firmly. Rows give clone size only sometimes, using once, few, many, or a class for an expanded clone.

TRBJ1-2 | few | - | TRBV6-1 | CASSEADYGYTF | TGTGCCAGCAGTGAAGCGGACTATGGCTACACCTTC
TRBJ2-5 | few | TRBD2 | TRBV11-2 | CASSFLAGTQETQYF | TGTGCCAGCAGCTTTCTAGCGGGAACCCAAGAGACCCAGTACTTC
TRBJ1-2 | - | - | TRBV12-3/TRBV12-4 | CASSYLMGGEGYTF | TGTGCCAGCAGTTACCTCATGGGAGGTGAGGGCTACACCTTC
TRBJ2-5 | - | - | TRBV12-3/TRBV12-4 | CASSSRQDWVLETQYF | TGTGCCAGCAGTTCCCGACAGGATTGGGTCCTGGAGACCCAGTACTTC
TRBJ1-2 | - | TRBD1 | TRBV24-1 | CATSEDRVGYTF | TGTGCCACCAGTGAAGACAGGGTCGGCTACACCTTC
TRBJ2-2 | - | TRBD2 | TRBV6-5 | CASSYLGLAGGRKGGELFF | TGTGCCAGCAGTTACTTGGGACTAGCGGGAGGACGTAAGGGCGGGGAGCTGTTTTTT
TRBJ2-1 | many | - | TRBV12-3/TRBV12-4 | CASSWGFGYNEQFF | TGTGCCAGCAGCTGGGGGTTTGGGTACAATGAGCAGTTCTTC
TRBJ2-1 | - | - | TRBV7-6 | CASSYGTGNEQFF | TGTGCCAGCAGTTACGGAACAGGGAATGAGCAGTTCTTC
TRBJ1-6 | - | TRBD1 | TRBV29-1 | CSAKGQGDNSPLHF | TGCAGCGCTAAAGGACAGGGAGATAATTCACCCCTCCACTTT
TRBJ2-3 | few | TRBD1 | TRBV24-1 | CATSDPESKGALNTDTQYF | TGTGCCACCAGTGATCCCGAGAGTAAGGGGGCGCTTAACACAGATACGCAGTATTTT
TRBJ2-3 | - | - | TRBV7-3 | CASSSTGHGFEDTQYF | TGTGCCAGCAGCTCAACCGGACACGGGTTTGAAGATACGCAGTATTTT
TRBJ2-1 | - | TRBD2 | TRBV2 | CASSHIAGGEKNEQFF | TGTGCCAGCAGTCATATAGCGGGGGGGGAGAAAAATGAGCAGTTCTTC
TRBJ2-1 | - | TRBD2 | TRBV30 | CAWKAGGRYNEQFF | TGTGCCTGGAAAGCGGGAGGGAGATACAATGAGCAGTTCTTC
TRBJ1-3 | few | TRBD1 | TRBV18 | CASSRGGQGHPSERNTIYF | TGTGCCAGCTCCCGCGGGGGACAGGGACATCCTTCGGAGAGAAACACCATATATTTT
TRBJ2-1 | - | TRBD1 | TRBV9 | CASSVGSRTGVDNEQFF | TGTGCCAGCAGCGTAGGATCCCGGACAGGGGTTGACAATGAGCAGTTCTTC
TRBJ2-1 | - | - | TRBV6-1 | CASRGGLPPLSYNEQFF | TGTGCCAGCAGGGGCGGACTCCCCCCGCTCTCCTACAATGAGCAGTTCTTC
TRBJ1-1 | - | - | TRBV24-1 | CATPLATEAFF | TGTGCCACCCCTTTGGCCACTGAAGCTTTCTTT
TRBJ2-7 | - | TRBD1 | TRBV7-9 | CASSLAHDRAYEQYF | TGTGCCAGCAGCTTAGCGCACGACAGGGCCTACGAGCAGTACTTC
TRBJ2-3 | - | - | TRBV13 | CASISSPYINTQYF | TGTGCCAGCATCTCAAGCCCCTACATAAATACGCAGTATTTT
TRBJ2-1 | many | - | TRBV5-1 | CASASSSIYNEQFF | TGCGCCAGCGCTAGCAGTAGCATATACAATGAGCAGTTCTTC
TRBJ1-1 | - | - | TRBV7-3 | CASSLMGRGNTEAFF | TGTGCCAGCAGCTTAATGGGCAGGGGAAACACTGAAGCTTTCTTT
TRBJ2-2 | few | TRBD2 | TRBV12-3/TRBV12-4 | CASILSSGRRDGELFF | TGTGCCAGCATCCTCTCCAGCGGGAGGAGGGACGGGGAGCTGTTTTTT
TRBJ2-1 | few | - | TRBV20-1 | CSARDYSEKPNEQFF | TGCAGTGCTAGAGATTACTCGGAAAAACCCAATGAGCAGTTCTTC
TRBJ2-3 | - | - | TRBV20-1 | CSVSPGPPRDTQYF | TGCAGTGTTTCGCCGGGACCGCCCCGGGATACGCAGTATTTT
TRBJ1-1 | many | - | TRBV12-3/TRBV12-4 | CASSGDGGTEAFF | TGTGCCAGCAGCGGGGACGGGGGCACTGAAGCTTTCTTT
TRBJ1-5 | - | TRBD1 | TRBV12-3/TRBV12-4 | CASSTNRGLLPQHF | TGTGCCAGCAGTACGAACAGGGGTCTCTTGCCCCAGCATTTT
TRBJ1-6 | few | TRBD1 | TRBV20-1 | CSASRNRDRGNSPLHF | TGCAGTGCTAGTCGCAACCGGGACAGGGGGAATTCACCCCTCCACTTT
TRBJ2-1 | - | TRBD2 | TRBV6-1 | CASRTAEGTRGYNEQFF | TGTGCCAGCAGAACAGCTGAAGGGACTAGAGGCTACAATGAGCAGTTCTTC
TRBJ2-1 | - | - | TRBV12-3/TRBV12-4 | CASRKSLGQFF | TGTGCCAGCAGGAAGTCGTTAGGGCAGTTCTTC
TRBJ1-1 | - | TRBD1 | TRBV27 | CASSRQGVMNTEAFF | TGTGCCAGCAGTCGACAGGGGGTCATGAACACTGAAGCTTTCTTT